What follows describes a single T cell receptor beta chain. Its specificity is not known. From germline, CDR1 is SEHNR and CDR2 FQNEAQ (reference sequence). CDR3 size: 13 residues. The sample comes from a study of OX40 agonist ivuxolimab in advanced cancers. Sequenced by immunoSEQ multiplex PCR; TCRdb stores in-frame clones only, minus some. The data show about 54,000 clones, about nine tenths seen once. Whole-study findings and limits: Some patients without response likewise showed low normalized clonal expansion. CD8+ T cells (on average) carried more expanded clones than CD4+ T cells.

The specimen was CD4+ or CD8+ T cells sorted from blood, collected in a trial of the OX40 agonist ivuxolimab. This receptor was taken from an adult with an advanced solid tumor such as melanoma, head and neck, liver or kidney cancer. V and J are TRBV7-9 and TRBJ2-5; no firm D call. TRBJ2-7 matches the DNA end more closely, so the J call is doubtful. CDR3: CASSLFKVYEQYF. CDR3 coding DNA: TGTGCCAGCAGCTTATTTAAAGTCTACGAGCAGTACTTC.